This passage covers 10 T cell receptor beta chains from one sample sequenced in a study of cytomegalovirus exposure and HLA in healthy donors. Both 60 Vbeta primers and 13 Jbeta primers went into the PCR. Profiling relied on immunoSEQ multiplex PCR, and the TCRdb table lists in-frame clones only, not all of them. The data contain fewer than 250,000 clones, over 75% of them singletons. Specimen: PBMCs. These receptors came from a human donor in good health.

Written as DNA, the CDR3 is TGTGCCAGCAGCCTAGGAACTGAGTCCTACGAGCAGTACTTC. The encoded protein is CASSLGTESYEQYF. The gene calls are TRBV7-9 and TRBJ2-7, with D uncertain. Trimming shortened V by 5 bases and J by 1 base, and 12 bases separated the two germline ends. Germline values: CDR1 SEHNR, CDR2 FQNEAQ (reference sequence). The CDR3 totals 14 residues.

This clone was recorded only once. The chain recombines TRBV7-9 with TRBJ1-2; D is uncertain. Trimming stripped 2 bases from V and 4 bases from J, with 11 bases between. Germline CDR1 SEHNR, CDR2 FQNEAQ (reference sequence). The length of the CDR3 is 14 residues. Written as DNA, the CDR3 is TGTGCCAGCAGCTTAAGCGGGCCTCTCTATGGCTACACCTTC. Protein: CASSLSGPLYGYTF.

This chain links TRBV9 with TRBJ2-7; 8 bases match TRBD1. The junction had 14 bases not matched to a gene; V was cut back by 3 bases and J by 3 bases. This CDR3 region has 17 residues. The germline CDR1 and CDR2 sequences are SGDLS and YYNGEE. Here the CDR3 DNA reads TGTGCCAGCAGCGGAAAGGCTTCAGGGGGCGCCATCTACGAGCAGTACTTC. It codes for CASSGKASGGAIYEQYF.

The V call is TRBV6-5, the J call TRBJ1-3; D gene unclear. Germline V gene lookup returns CDR1 MNHEY and CDR2 SVGAGI. V lost 0 bases to trimming and J lost 4 bases, with 7 bases between them. This CDR3 contains 14 residues. The CDR3 reads CASSYSSKGNTIYF. CDR3 in DNA: TGTGCCAGCAGTTACTCGAGTAAGGGAAACACCATATATTTT.

J is TRBJ1-2 and V is TRBV19, with D uncertain. Trimming removed 6 bases from V and 7 bases from J, with 12 bases in between. The CDR3 is made up of 12 amino acids. The germline gives CDR1 LNHDA, CDR2 SQIVND (reference sequence). The CDR3 sequence: CASSRVYLGYTF. The CDR3 region has the DNA TGTGCCAGTAGCCGGGTGTATCTTGGCTACACCTTC.

The chain carries TRBV7-6 and TRBJ2-2; D gene unclear. This CDR3 is built from 16 residues. CDR1 and CDR2 from the germline V gene are SGHVS and FNYEAQ. Trimming left V 5 bases short and J 3 bases short, with 16 bases between. The CDR3 region has the DNA TGTGCCAGCAGCCCCTTCCGGCACAGAGACACCGGGGAGCTGTTTTTT. Translated, it gives CASSPFRHRDTGELFF.

The chain couples TRBV7-2 to TRBJ2-3; 7 bases fit TRBD2. Germline V gene sequence: CDR1 SGHTA, CDR2 FQGNSA. Trimming cost V 7 bases and J 1 base; bases outside gene matches: 8. The CDR3 has 15 amino acids. Here the CDR3 DNA reads TGTGCCAGCACCCTCCCCCGGGGGGGCACAGATACGCAGTATTTT. Translating it yields CASTLPRGGTDTQYF.

The chain uses TRBV7-3 and TRBJ2-5, with 9 bases identical to TRBD2. Trimming at V came to 5 bases and at J to 5 bases, leaving 12 bases not matched to a gene. CDR1 and CDR2 from the germline V gene are SGHTA and FQGTGA. This CDR3 region has 16 residues. CDR3 protein: CASSRGRAGGPETQYF. CDR3 sequence (DNA): TGTGCCAGCAGCCGTGGGAGGGCGGGAGGGCCTGAGACCCAGTACTTC.

This rearrangement joins TRBV5-1 to TRBJ2-1; TRBD2 matches at 8 bases. There are 14 residues in the CDR3. Trimming took 0 bases from V and 7 from J; bases not matched to a gene: 3. The germline V gene encodes CDR1 SGHRS and CDR2 YFSETQ. The CDR3 region is CASSLGREVNEQFF. CDR3 coding DNA: TGCGCCAGCAGCTTGGGGCGGGAGGTGAATGAGCAGTTCTTC.

This clone was observed once. The rearrangement joins TRBV15 to TRBJ1-4, with TRBD1 as a possible D gene (5 bases). Germline CDR1 and CDR2: LNHNV and YYDKDF (reference sequence). The CDR3 has 16 residues. V was shortened by 0 bases and J by 8 bases, with 16 bases between the two germline ends. The chain's CDR3 is CATSRDGGGLREKLFF. CDR3 DNA sequence: TGTGCCACCAGCAGAGATGGGGGAGGGCTTAGGGAAAAACTGTTTTTT.